The TCR beta chain described here comes from a study of shared clonotypes between healthy human individuals. This CDR3 spans 15 amino acids. Germline lookup yields CDR1 SEHNR and CDR2 FQNEAQ (reference sequence). V dropped 5 bases and J dropped 4 bases, with 14 bases sitting between them. Profiling relied on immunoSEQ multiplex PCR, and the TCRdb table lists in-frame clones only, not all of them. This sample carries 190,000 or so clones, over 50% of them seen once, and the ten largest clones take about 10%. The clonotype comes from a man younger than 40 in good health. Input material: memory CD4+ T cells sorted from blood. This sample's subset: CD45RA-negative fraction. The genes are TRBV7-9 and TRBJ2-2, with a tentative D call TRBD1 (6 bases). CDR3 sequence reads: CASSQGSVTTGELFF. The DNA for the CDR3 is TGTGCCAGCAGCCAGGGGAGCGTAACCACCGGGGAGCTGTTTTTT.